This is a list of T cell receptor beta chains from one sample in a study of Tregs in tolerant kidney transplant recipients. Clones were sequenced by immunoSEQ multiplex PCR, and TCRdb holds only the in-frame ones, with some missing. Of about 81,000 clones in the sample, 91% were seen once. Specimen: CD4+ T cells from blood (PBMCs), collected 24 months after the transplant. The receptors originated from a human patient who received a combined kidney and bone marrow transplant. Part of the T cell pool may stem from the graft donor. The CDR3 runs from the conserved cysteine through the conserved F or W. D genes are given only for firm matches. Only part of the rows carry a size: once, few, many, or a class if the clone is expanded.

clone size: -; D gene: TRBD1; V gene: TRBV2; J gene: TRBJ2-7; CDR3 protein: CASSESGTVAYEQYF; CDR3 DNA: TGTGCCAGCAGTGAGTCCGGGACAGTGGCCTACGAGCAGTACTTC
clone size: -; D gene: -; V gene: TRBV2; J gene: TRBJ1-1; CDR3 protein: CASSGQVEAFF; CDR3 DNA: TGTGCCAGCAGTGGACAGGTTGAAGCTTTCTTT
clone size: -; D gene: -; V gene: TRBV21-1; J gene: TRBJ2-3; CDR3 protein: CASSKAPAGVRPDTQYF; CDR3 DNA: TGTGCCAGCAGCAAAGCGCCAGCGGGAGTTCGCCCAGATACGCAGTATTTT
clone size: once; D gene: TRBD1; V gene: TRBV6-4; J gene: TRBJ1-1; CDR3 protein: CASRPGTGTEAFF; CDR3 DNA: TGTGCCAGCAGACCCGGGACAGGCACTGAAGCTTTCTTT
clone size: -; D gene: TRBD2; V gene: TRBV5-1; J gene: TRBJ2-3; CDR3 protein: CASRRLAGRTDTQYF; CDR3 DNA: TGCGCCAGCCGGAGACTAGCGGGCCGCACAGATACGCAGTATTTT
clone size: once; D gene: TRBD2; V gene: TRBV7-6; J gene: TRBJ2-3; CDR3 protein: CASSLGLAGGPDTQYF; CDR3 DNA: TGTGCCAGCAGCTTGGGACTAGCGGGGGGGCCGGATACGCAGTATTTT
clone size: -; D gene: -; V gene: TRBV5-4; J gene: TRBJ1-2; CDR3 protein: CASSLVGQGRGYGYTF; CDR3 DNA: TGTGCCAGCAGCTTGGTCGGGCAGGGGAGAGGGTATGGCTACACCTTC
clone size: once; D gene: -; V gene: TRBV11-2; J gene: TRBJ2-7; CDR3 protein: CASSLGLQYYEQYF; CDR3 DNA: TGTGCCAGCAGCTTAGGGCTACAGTATTACGAGCAGTACTTC
clone size: -; D gene: -; V gene: TRBV30; J gene: TRBJ2-7; CDR3 protein: CAWGQSMGEQYF; CDR3 DNA: TGTGCCTGGGGACAGTCAATGGGCGAGCAGTACTTC
clone size: -; D gene: -; V gene: TRBV5-1; J gene: TRBJ2-2; CDR3 protein: CASSFGGQLNTGELFF; CDR3 DNA: TGCGCCAGCAGCTTCGGGGGACAGCTAAACACCGGGGAGCTGTTTTTT
clone size: -; D gene: TRBD2; V gene: TRBV4-3; J gene: TRBJ2-1; CDR3 protein: CASSHGRTSGSYTYNEQFF; CDR3 DNA: TGCGCCAGCAGCCACGGTCGGACTAGCGGGAGTTACACCTACAATGAGCAGTTCTTC
clone size: -; D gene: -; V gene: TRBV11-3; J gene: TRBJ1-1; CDR3 protein: CASSLGVRRTEAFF; CDR3 DNA: TGTGCCAGCAGCTTAGGGGTTCGGAGGACTGAAGCTTTCTTT
clone size: -; D gene: TRBD2; V gene: TRBV5-1; J gene: TRBJ2-3; CDR3 protein: CASSSFWTSGRGTDTQYF; CDR3 DNA: TGCGCCAGCAGCTCGTTTTGGACTAGCGGGAGGGGCACAGATACGCAGTATTTT
clone size: -; D gene: -; V gene: TRBV29-1; J gene: TRBJ1-2; CDR3 protein: CSVQEATYGYTF; CDR3 DNA: TGCAGCGTTCAAGAAGCGACCTATGGCTACACCTTC
clone size: few; D gene: -; V gene: TRBV19; J gene: TRBJ1-1; CDR3 protein: CASSIGHTEAFF; CDR3 DNA: TGTGCCAGTAGTATTGGCCACACTGAAGCTTTCTTT
clone size: once; D gene: -; V gene: TRBV7-3; J gene: TRBJ2-3; CDR3 protein: CASSGPGDTQYF; CDR3 DNA: TGTGCCAGCAGCGGCCCGGGGGACACGCAGTATTTT
clone size: -; D gene: -; V gene: TRBV11-3; J gene: TRBJ2-7; CDR3 protein: CASSLVLQSRQYF; CDR3 DNA: TGTGCCAGCAGCTTAGTGTTACAATCAAGGCAGTACTTC
clone size: -; D gene: TRBD1; V gene: TRBV30; J gene: TRBJ2-3; CDR3 protein: CAWDDTGEDTQYF; CDR3 DNA: TGTGCCTGGGATGATACAGGGGAAGATACGCAGTATTTT
clone size: -; D gene: TRBD2; V gene: TRBV5-4; J gene: TRBJ2-5; CDR3 protein: CASSPLAGGQETQYF; CDR3 DNA: TGTGCCAGCAGCCCACTAGCGGGGGGGCAAGAGACCCAGTACTTC
clone size: -; D gene: -; V gene: TRBV19; J gene: TRBJ2-7; CDR3 protein: CASSSAGFSPYEQYF; CDR3 DNA: TGTGCCAGTAGCTCAGCAGGGTTCAGTCCCTACGAGCAGTACTTC
clone size: -; D gene: -; V gene: TRBV7-2; J gene: TRBJ2-1; CDR3 protein: CASSLVSEQFF; CDR3 DNA: TGTGCCAGCAGCTTAGTTAGTGAGCAGTTCTTC
clone size: -; D gene: TRBD1; V gene: TRBV2; J gene: TRBJ1-1; CDR3 protein: CASSGGQVLLEAFF; CDR3 DNA: TGTGCCAGCAGTGGGGGACAGGTGCTATTGGAAGCTTTCTTT
clone size: -; D gene: -; V gene: TRBV28; J gene: TRBJ2-3; CDR3 protein: CASSVSRVADTQYF; CDR3 DNA: TGTGCCAGCTCAGTTTCCCGGGTGGCAGATACGCAGTATTTT
clone size: -; D gene: TRBD1; V gene: TRBV2; J gene: TRBJ2-3; CDR3 protein: CASRPNRGTDTQYF; CDR3 DNA: TGTGCCAGCAGACCCAACAGGGGAACAGATACGCAGTATTTT
clone size: -; D gene: TRBD2; V gene: TRBV18; J gene: TRBJ2-3; CDR3 protein: CASSPRISGNTDTQYF; CDR3 DNA: TGTGCCAGCTCACCACGAATTAGCGGGAATACAGATACGCAGTATTTT
clone size: once; D gene: -; V gene: TRBV5-1; J gene: TRBJ1-2; CDR3 protein: CASSLAQGTNYGYTF; CDR3 DNA: TGCGCCAGCAGCTTGGCTCAGGGGACTAACTATGGCTACACCTTC
clone size: -; D gene: -; V gene: TRBV4-3; J gene: TRBJ1-5; CDR3 protein: CASSLGQSNQPQHF; CDR3 DNA: TGCGCCAGCAGTCTTGGACAGAGCAATCAGCCCCAGCATTTT